This is a list of T cell receptor beta chains from one sample in a study of T cell therapy after organ transplantation. No cognate antigen is known for these TCRs. The data were produced by immunoSEQ multiplex PCR, yet TCRdb's version contains in-frame clones alone and is incomplete. The sample shows fewer than 3,000 clones, 60% to 80% of them seen only once. Sample: CD8+ T cells from blood, taken after autologous CMV-specific T cell therapy. Source of these receptors: a human patient who had received a solid organ transplant and had CMV disease. Some T cells may have originated in the graft donor. Each CDR3 is given with its conserved first and last residue. The order of the fields is D gene, V gene, J gene, clone size, CDR3 protein, CDR3 DNA. The D gene is left open where the match is weak. Clone size is shown for a subset of rows, as once, few, many or a class of expanded clone.

>NA|TRBV28|TRBJ2-7|NA
CASSGGVYEQYF
TGTGCCAGCAGTGGGGGTGTCTACGAGCAGTACTTC
>TRBD2|TRBV27|TRBJ2-7|medium-sized
CASRLAGFNEQYF
TGTGCCAGTCGACTAGCGGGATTCAACGAGCAGTACTTC
>TRBD1|TRBV15|TRBJ2-2|NA
CATSQDRGRTGELFF
TGTGCCACCAGCCAAGACAGGGGCCGGACCGGGGAGCTGTTTTTT
>NA|TRBV14|TRBJ2-4|NA
CASSQDPTKGDKNIQYF
TGTGCCAGCAGCCAAGATCCTACAAAGGGGGACAAAAACATTCAGTACTTC
>TRBD2|TRBV13|TRBJ2-7|once
CASSFKRELTGSYEQYF
TGTGCCAGCAGCTTCAAGCGGGAGCTTACGGGCTCCTACGAGCAGTACTTC
>TRBD2|TRBV7-6|TRBJ2-3|NA
CASRPLAGAGDTQYF
TGTGCCAGCAGACCTTTAGCGGGAGCGGGGGATACGCAGTATTTT
>TRBD2|TRBV27|TRBJ2-2|NA
CASSVLLAGGSSGELFF
TGTGCCAGCAGTGTACTTCTAGCGGGAGGAAGCTCCGGGGAGCTGTTTTTT
>NA|TRBV4-1|TRBJ1-2|NA
CASSLWENRKTYGYTF
TGCGCCAGCAGCCTGTGGGAGAACCGAAAGACCTATGGCTACACCTTC
>NA|TRBV7-3|TRBJ2-1|NA
CASSLTSRISYNEQFF
TGTGCCAGCAGCTTAACATCCAGAATCTCCTACAATGAGCAGTTCTTC
>NA|TRBV6-4|TRBJ2-3|NA
CASSDGDGHTDTQYF
TGTGCCAGCAGCGATGGGGACGGACACACAGATACGCAGTATTTT
>TRBD2|TRBV5-1|TRBJ2-5|NA
CASSLGPGTSGRPETQYF
TGCGCCAGCAGCTTGGGACCCGGGACTAGCGGGAGGCCAGAGACCCAGTACTTC
>NA|TRBV5-8|TRBJ2-1|NA
CASSLGQFF
TGTGCCAGCAGCTTAGGGCAGTTCTTC
>TRBD2|TRBV28|TRBJ2-3|large
CASPPSGTSGGNTDTQYF
TGTGCCAGCCCACCCTCCGGGACTAGCGGGGGCAACACAGATACGCAGTATTTT
>NA|TRBV9|TRBJ1-6|NA
CASSVRSASSPLHF
TGTGCCAGCAGCGTACGGAGCGCCAGTTCACCCCTCCACTTT
>TRBD2|TRBV4-3|TRBJ2-3|large
CASSQGWTSGTSTDTQYF
TGCGCCAGCAGCCAAGGTTGGACTAGCGGGACTAGCACAGATACGCAGTATTTT
>TRBD1|TRBV10-3|TRBJ2-7|once
CAIASGQTLSYEQYF
TGTGCCATCGCGTCGGGACAGACCCTCTCCTACGAGCAGTACTTC
>TRBD2|TRBV7-2|TRBJ2-1|NA
CASSWGYQRDYNEQFF
TGTGCCAGCAGCTGGGGCTACCAGCGGGATTACAATGAGCAGTTCTTC
>TRBD2|TRBV6-6|TRBJ2-5|NA
CASSYPGGSETQYF
TGTGCCAGCAGTTACCCGGGGGGAAGTGAGACCCAGTACTTC
>NA|TRBV28|TRBJ2-7|NA
CASRDNSYEQYF
TGTGCCAGCAGAGACAATTCCTACGAGCAGTACTTC
>TRBD2|TRBV27|TRBJ2-1|NA
CASTPGTSPKNEQFF
TGTGCCAGCACACCGGGGACTAGCCCAAAGAATGAGCAGTTCTTC